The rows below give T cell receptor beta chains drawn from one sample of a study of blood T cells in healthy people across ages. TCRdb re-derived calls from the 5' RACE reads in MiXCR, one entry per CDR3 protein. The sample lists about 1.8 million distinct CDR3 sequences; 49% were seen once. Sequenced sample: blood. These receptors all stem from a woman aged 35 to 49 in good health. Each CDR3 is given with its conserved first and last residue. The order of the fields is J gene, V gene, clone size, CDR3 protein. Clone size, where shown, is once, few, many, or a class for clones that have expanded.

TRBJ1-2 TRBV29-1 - CSVDGVREVGYGYTF
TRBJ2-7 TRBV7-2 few CASSFYPRAMTYEQYF
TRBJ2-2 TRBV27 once CASSLRPTNTGELFF
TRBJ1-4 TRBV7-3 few CASSLTGQSNEKLFF
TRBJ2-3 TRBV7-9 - CASSLAGIADTQYF
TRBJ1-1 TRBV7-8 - CASSGFRTLPTEAFF
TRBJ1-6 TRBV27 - CASSSHPGTGGFGNSPLHF
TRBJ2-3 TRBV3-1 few CASSLTSGDTDTQYF
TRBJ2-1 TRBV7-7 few CASSRGTRSNEQFF
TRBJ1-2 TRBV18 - CASSPDSTLRSGYTF
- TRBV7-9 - CASSLARGARNEQYF
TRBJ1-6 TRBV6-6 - CASSRRQGEGNSPLHF
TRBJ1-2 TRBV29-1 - CSVLGQGAIGYTF
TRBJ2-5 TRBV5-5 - CASTAVASGKETQYF
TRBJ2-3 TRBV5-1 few CASSLSSGGAADTQYF
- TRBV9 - CASSGGRTETQYF
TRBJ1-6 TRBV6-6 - CASSPPQGRVNSPLHF
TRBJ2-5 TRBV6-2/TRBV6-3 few CASSRDWMETQYF
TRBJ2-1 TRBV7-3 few CASSFLRTSTEQFF
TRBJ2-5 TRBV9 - CASSPWGGAGQETQYF
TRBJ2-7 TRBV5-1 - CASSSGGQGSTYEQYF
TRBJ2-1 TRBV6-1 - CATLTRVNNEQFF
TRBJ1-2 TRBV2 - CASSEALQVRGYTF
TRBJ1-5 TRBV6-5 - CASSNDRGGNQPQHF
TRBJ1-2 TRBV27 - CASRGDRAHGYTF
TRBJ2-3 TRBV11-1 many CASSLALPDTQYF
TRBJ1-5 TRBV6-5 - CASRELGGNQPQHF
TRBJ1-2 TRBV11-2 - CASSLNAVVNYGYTF
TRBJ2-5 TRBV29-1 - CGVEEPGGYQYF
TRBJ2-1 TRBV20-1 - CSAEARNDRANEQFF
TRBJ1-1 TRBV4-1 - CASSHAQGPTEAFF
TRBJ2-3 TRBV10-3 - CAISESKAGVSTDTQYF
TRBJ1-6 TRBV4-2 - CASSQDAGGGNSPLHF
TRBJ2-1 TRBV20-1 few CSASPRQGSYNEQFF
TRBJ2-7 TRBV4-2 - CASSPAGGGASYEQYF
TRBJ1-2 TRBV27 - CASNPNRVPNYGYTF
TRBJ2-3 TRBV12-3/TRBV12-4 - CASNGLAGGSTDTQYF
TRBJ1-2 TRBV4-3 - CASSQEGGATYGYTF
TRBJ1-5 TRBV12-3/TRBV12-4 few CASSAKGRVHQPQHF
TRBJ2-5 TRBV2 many CASTTQETQYF
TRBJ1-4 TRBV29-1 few CSVGKNEKLFF
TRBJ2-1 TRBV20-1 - CSARDEGLAGSSCNEQFF
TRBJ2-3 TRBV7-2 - CASSARGGVSTGTQYF
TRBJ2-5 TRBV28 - CASRLGLAGGGEQYF
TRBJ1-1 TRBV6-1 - CASKIQGLNTEAFF
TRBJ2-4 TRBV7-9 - CASSPSGATKNIQYF
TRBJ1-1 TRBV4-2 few CASSQVQDTEAFF
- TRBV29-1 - CSGGSYNEQYF
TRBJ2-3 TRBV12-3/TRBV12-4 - CASSLWARGGTSTDTQYF
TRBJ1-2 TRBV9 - CASSVDTGAYGYTF
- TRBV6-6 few CASSPFSEGSHEQYF
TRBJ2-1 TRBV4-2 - CASSQDFRVNEQFF
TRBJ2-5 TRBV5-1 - CASSLARTGRPETQYF
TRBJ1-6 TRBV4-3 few CASSPLPGTGPSPLHF
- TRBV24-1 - CATSDQYEQYF
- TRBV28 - CASRRDPNEQYF
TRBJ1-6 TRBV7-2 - CASSLVPQSPLHF
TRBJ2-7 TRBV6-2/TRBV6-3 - CASSADSFSRITQYF
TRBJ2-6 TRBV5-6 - CASITGSGANVLTF
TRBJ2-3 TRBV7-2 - CASSYKTGTLDTQYF